This TCR beta chain was found in a study of tumor-infiltrating lymphocytes in primary liver carcinoma. The authors made TCR beta cDNA from 400 to 600 ng total RNA with a constant-region primer. For TCR beta, libraries were produced by three nested multiplex PCR rounds using slightly modified ARM-PCR. A C-beta reverse primer was combined with TRBV1-TRBV30 forward primers in the first two PCR rounds, and each round had about 10 cycles. MiXCR, applied by TCRdb to the multiplex PCR reads, yields one record per CDR3 protein. The sample has 95,000 to 100,000 distinct CDR3 sequences, around 73% seen once. Scientists recovered RNA and DNA together from approximately 20-30 mg of unsorted bulk tissue. HBV chronically infected the treatment-naive patients. The CDR3 has 14 amino acids. V trimming: 6 bases; J trimming: 6 bases; junction bases outside the gene matches: 6. This clonotype was counted many times.

Sequenced material: liver tumor tissue from sampling region 2. The sample's subset: tumor region T2, inferior pole. The genes are TRBV12-3 or TRBV12-4 and TRBJ2-1; 9 bases are a match to TRBD2. The TCR originated in an older woman with primary liver carcinoma and hepatitis B virus infection. The CDR3 is CASSGGLAINEQFF. CDR3 DNA: TGTGCCAGCAGCGGGGGACTAGCCATCAATGAGCAGTTCTTC.